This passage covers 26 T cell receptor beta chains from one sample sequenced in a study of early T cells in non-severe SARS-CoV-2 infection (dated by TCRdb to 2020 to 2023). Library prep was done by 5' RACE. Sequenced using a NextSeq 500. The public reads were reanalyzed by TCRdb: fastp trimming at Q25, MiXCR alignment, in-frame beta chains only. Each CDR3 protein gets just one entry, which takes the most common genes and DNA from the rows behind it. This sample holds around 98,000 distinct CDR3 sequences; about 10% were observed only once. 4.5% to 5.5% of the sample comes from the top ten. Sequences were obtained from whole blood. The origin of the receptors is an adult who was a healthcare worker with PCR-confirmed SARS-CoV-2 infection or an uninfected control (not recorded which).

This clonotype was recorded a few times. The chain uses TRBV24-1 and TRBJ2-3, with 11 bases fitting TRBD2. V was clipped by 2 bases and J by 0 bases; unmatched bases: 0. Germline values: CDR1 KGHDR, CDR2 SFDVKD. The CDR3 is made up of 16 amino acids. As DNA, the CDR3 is TGTGCCACCAGTGATTGGACTAGCGGGAGCACAGATACGCAGTATTTT. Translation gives CATSDWTSGSTDTQYF.

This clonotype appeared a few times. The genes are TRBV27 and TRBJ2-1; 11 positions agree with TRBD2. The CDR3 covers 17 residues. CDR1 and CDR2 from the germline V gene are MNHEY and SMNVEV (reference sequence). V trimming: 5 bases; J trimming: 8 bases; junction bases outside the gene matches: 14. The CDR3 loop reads CASSPLLTSGGSDEQFF. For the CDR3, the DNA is TGTGCCAGCAGTCCCCTCCTCACTAGCGGGGGTTCGGATGAGCAGTTCTTC.

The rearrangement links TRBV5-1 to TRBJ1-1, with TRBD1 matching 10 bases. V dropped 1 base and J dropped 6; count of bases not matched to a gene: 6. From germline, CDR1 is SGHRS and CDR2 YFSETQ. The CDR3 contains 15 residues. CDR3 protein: CASSLFGTGVSEAFF. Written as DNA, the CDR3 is TGCGCCAGCAGCTTGTTTGGGACAGGGGTCTCTGAAGCTTTCTTT.

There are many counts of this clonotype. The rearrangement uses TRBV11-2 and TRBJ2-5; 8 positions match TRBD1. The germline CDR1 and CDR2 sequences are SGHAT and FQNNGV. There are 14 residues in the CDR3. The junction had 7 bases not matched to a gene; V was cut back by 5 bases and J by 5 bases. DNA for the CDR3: TGTGCCAGCAGCGACGACAGGGGCAGGGAGACCCAGTACTTC. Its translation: CASSDDRGRETQYF.

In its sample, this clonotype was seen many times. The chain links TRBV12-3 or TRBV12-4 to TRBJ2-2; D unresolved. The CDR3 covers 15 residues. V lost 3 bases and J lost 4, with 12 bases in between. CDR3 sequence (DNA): TGTGCCAGCAGTTTTGGACGGTTTCGCACCGGGGAGCTGTTTTTT. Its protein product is CASSFGRFRTGELFF.

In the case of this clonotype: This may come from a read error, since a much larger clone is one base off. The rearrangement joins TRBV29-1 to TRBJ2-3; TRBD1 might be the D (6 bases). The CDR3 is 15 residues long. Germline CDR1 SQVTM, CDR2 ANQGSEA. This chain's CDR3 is CSVELTGHPQDMQYF. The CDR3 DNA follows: TGCAGCGTTGAATTGACAGGACATCCCCAGGATATGCAGTATTTT.

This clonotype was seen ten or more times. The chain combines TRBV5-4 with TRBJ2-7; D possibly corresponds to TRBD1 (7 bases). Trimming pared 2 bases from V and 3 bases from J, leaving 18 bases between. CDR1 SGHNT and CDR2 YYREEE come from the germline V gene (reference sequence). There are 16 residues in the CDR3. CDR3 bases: TGTGCCAGCAGCTTAGGGGGACAGTTCGGGAGCTACGAGCAGTACTTC. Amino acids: CASSLGGQFGSYEQYF. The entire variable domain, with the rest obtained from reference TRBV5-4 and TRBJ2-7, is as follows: ETGVTQSPTHLIKTRGQQVTLRCSSQSGHNTVSWYQQALGQGPQFIFQYYREEENGRGNFPPRFSGLQFPNYSSELNVNALELDDSALYLCASSLGGQFGSYEQYFGPGTRLTVT.

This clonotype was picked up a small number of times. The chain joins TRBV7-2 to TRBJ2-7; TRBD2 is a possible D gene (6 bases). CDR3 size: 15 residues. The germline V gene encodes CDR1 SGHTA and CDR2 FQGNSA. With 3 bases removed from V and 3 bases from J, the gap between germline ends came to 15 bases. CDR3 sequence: CASSLGPAGYYEQYF. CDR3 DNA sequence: TGTGCCAGCAGCTTGGGACCCGCGGGATACTACGAGCAGTACTTC. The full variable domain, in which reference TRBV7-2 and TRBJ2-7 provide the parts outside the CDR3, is GAGVSQSPSNKVTEKGKDVELRCDPISGHTALYWYRQSLGQGLEFLIYFQGNSAPDKSGLPSDRFSAERTGGSVSTLTIQRTQQEDSAVYLCASSLGPAGYYEQYFGPGTRLTVT.

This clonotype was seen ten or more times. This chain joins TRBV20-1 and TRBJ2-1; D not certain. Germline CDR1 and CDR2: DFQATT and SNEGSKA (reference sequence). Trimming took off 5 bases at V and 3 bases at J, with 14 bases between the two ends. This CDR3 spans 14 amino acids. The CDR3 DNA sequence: TGCAGTGCTCGAACCATCGACCTCTACAATGAGCAGTTCTTC. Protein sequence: CSARTIDLYNEQFF.

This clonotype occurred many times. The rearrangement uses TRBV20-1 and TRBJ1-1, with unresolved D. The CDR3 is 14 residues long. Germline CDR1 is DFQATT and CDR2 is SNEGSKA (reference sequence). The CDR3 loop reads CSAFTVSGNTEAFF. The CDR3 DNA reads TGCAGCGCCTTTACCGTGAGCGGCAACACTGAAGCTTTCTTT.

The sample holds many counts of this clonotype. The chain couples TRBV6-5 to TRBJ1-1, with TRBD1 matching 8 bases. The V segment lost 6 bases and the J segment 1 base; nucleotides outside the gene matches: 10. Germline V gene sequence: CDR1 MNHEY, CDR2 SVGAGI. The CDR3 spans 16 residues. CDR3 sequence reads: CASSRQGILANTEAFF. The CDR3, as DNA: TGTGCCAGCAGCCGACAGGGGATCCTTGCGAACACTGAAGCTTTCTTT.

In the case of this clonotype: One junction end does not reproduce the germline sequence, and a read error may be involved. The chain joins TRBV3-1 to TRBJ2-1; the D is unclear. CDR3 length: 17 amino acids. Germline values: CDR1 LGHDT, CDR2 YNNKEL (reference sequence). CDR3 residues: CAGSQDWSSASYNEQFF. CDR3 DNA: TGTGCCGGCAGCCAAGATTGGTCGTCCGCCTCCTACAATGAGCAGTTCTTC.

The CDR3 loop reads CASSFRDSETQYF. The CDR3 nucleotides are TGTGCCAGCAGCTTCCGGGACAGTGAGACCCAGTACTTC. The chain carries TRBV7-9 and TRBJ2-5, with 7 bases fitting TRBD1. J was trimmed by 5 bases and V by 3 bases; bases with no gene match: 3. This CDR3 spans 13 amino acids. Germline V gene lookup returns CDR1 SEHNR and CDR2 FQNEAQ (reference sequence).

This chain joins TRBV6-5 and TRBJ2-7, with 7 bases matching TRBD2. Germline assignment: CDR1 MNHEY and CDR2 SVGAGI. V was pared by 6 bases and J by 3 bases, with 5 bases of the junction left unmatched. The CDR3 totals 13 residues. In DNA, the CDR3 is TGTGCCAGCAGGAGGGGACTAAACTACGAGCAGTACTTC. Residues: CASRRGLNYEQYF.

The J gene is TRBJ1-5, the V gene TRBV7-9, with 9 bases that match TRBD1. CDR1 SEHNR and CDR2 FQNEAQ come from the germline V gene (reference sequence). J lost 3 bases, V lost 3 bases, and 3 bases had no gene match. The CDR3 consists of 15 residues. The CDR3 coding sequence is TGTGCCAGCAGCTTGGGGACAGGGTTCAATCAGCCCCAGCATTTT. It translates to CASSLGTGFNQPQHF.

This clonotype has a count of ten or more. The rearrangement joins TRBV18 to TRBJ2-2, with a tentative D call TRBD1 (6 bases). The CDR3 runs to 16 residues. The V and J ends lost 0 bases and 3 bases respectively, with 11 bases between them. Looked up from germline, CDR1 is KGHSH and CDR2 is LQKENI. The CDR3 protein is CASSPPGAGDTGELFF. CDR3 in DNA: TGTGCCAGCTCACCACCGGGAGCAGGGGACACCGGGGAGCTGTTTTTT.

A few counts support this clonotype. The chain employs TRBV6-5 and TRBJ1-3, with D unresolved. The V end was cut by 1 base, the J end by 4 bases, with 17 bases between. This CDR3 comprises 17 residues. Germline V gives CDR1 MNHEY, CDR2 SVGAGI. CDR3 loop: CASSYFPPGARGNTIYF. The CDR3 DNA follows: TGTGCCAGCAGTTACTTCCCCCCGGGAGCTCGGGGAAACACCATATATTTT.

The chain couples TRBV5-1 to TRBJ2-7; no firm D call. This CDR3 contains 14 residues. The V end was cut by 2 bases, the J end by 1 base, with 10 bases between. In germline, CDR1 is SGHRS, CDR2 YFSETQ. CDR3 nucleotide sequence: TGCGCCAGCAGCTTCTCTCAGCCTTCCTACGAGCAGTACTTC. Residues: CASSFSQPSYEQYF.

This CDR3 is CASSVGSGANTGELFF. CDR3 bases: TGTGCCAGCAGCGTAGGGTCAGGAGCGAACACCGGGGAGCTGTTTTTT. This chain links TRBV9 with TRBJ2-2; D is uncertain. There are 16 residues in the CDR3. Per germline, CDR1 SGDLS and CDR2 YYNGEE. The V gene lost 0 bases and the J gene lost 0 bases, with 9 bases spanning the gap.

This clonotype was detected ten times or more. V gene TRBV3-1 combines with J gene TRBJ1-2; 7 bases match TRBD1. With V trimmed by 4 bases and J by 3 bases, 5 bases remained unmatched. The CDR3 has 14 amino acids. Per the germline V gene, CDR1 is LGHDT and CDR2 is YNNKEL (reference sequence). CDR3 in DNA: TGTGCCAGCAGCCTCATGGGACAGTACTATGGCTACACCTTC. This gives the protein CASSLMGQYYGYTF.

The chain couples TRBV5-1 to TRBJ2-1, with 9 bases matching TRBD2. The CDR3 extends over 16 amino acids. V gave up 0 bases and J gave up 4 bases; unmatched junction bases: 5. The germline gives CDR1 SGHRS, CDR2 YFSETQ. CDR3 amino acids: CASSLEASGGYNEQFF. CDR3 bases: TGCGCCAGCAGCTTGGAGGCCAGCGGGGGGTACAATGAGCAGTTCTTC.

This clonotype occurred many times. This CDR3 reads CAGVREGEAFF. Written as DNA, the CDR3 is TGTGCCGGCGTCAGGGAGGGGGAAGCTTTCTTT. The rearrangement links TRBV7-9 to TRBJ1-1; D is perhaps TRBD1 (5 bases). The CDR3 has 11 residues. Trimming left V 11 bases short and J 8 bases short, with 15 bases between. Germline lookup yields CDR1 SEHNR and CDR2 FQNEAQ (reference sequence).

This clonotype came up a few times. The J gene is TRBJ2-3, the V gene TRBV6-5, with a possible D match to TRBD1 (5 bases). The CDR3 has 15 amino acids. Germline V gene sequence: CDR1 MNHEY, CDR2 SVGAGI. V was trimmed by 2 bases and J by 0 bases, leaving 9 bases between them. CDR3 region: CASSYQGTSTDTQYF. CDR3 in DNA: TGTGCCAGCAGTTACCAGGGTACTAGCACAGATACGCAGTATTTT.

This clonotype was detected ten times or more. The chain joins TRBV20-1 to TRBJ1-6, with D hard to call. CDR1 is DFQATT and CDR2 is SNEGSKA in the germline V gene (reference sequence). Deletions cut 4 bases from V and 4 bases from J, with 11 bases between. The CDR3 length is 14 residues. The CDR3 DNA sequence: TGCAGTGCTACACCTCGGGGTTATAATTCACCCCTCCACTTT. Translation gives CSATPRGYNSPLHF.

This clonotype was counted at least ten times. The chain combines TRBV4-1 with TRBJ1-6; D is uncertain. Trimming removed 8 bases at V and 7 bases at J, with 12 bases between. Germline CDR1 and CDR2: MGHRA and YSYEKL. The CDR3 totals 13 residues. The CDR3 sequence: CASRGLINSPLHF. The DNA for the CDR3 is TGCGCCAGCCGAGGACTAATCAATTCACCCCTCCACTTT.

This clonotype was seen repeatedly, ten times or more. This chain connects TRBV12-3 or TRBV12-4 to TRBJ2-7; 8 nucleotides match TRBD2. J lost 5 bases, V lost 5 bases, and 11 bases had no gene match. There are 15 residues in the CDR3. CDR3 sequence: CASSTTRLAYHEQYF. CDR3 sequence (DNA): TGTGCCAGCAGTACCACTCGACTAGCGTACCACGAGCAGTACTTC.